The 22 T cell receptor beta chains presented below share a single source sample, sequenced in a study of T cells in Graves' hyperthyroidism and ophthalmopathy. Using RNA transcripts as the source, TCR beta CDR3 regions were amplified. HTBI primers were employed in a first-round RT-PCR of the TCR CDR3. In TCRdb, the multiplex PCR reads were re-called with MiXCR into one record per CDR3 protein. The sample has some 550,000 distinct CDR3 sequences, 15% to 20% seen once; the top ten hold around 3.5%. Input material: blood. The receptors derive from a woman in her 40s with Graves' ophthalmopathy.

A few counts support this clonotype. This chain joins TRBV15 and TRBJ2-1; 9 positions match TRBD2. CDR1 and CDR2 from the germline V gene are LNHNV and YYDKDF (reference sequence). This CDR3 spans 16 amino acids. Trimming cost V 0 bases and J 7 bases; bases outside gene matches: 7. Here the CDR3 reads CATSRDHVSGSNEQFF. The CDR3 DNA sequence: TGTGCCACCAGCAGAGATCACGTTAGCGGGAGTAATGAGCAGTTCTTC. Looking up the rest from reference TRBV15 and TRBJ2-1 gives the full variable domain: DAMVIQNPRYQVTQFGKPVTLSCSQTLNHNVMYWYQQKSSQAPKLLFHYYDKDFNNEADTPDNFQSRRPNTSFCFLDIRSPGLGDTAMYLCATSRDHVSGSNEQFFGPGTRLTVL.

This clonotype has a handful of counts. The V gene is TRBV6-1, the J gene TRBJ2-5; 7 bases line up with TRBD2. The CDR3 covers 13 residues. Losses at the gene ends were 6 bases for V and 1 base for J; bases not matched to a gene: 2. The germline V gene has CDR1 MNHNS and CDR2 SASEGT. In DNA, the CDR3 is TGTGCCAGCAGGGCTAGCGGCCAAGAGACCCAGTACTTC. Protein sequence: CASRASGQETQYF.

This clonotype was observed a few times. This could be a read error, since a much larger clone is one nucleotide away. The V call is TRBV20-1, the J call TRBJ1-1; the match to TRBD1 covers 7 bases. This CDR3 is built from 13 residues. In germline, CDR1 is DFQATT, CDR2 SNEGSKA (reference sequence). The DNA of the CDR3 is TGCGGTGCTAGGGGCAGGGGGAATACTGAAGCTTTCTTT. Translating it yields CGARGRGNTEAFF.

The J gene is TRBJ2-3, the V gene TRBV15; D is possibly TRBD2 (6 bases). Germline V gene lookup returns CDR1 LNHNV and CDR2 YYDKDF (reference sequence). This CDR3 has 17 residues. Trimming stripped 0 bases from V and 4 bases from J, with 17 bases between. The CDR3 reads CATSRDGTSGGADTQYF. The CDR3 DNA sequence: TGTGCCACCAGCAGAGATGGGACCTCCGGGGGTGCAGATACGCAGTATTTT.

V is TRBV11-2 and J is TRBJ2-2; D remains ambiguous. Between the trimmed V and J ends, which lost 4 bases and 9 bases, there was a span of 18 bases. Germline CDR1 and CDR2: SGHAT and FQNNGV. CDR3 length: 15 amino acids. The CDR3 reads CASSSRAEGGRELFF. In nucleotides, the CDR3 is TGTGCCAGCAGCTCCCGGGCCGAAGGTGGCCGGGAGCTGTTTTTT. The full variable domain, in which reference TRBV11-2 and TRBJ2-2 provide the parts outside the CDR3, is EAGVAQSPRYKIIEKRQSVAFWCNPISGHATLYWYQQILGQGPKLLIQFQNNGVVDDSQLPKDRFSAERLKGVDSTLKIQPAKLEDSAVYLCASSSRAEGGRELFFGEGSRLTVL.

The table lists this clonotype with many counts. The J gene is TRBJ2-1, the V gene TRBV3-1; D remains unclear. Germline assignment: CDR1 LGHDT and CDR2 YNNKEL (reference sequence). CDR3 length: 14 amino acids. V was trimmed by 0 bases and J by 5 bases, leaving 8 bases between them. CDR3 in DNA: TGTGCCAGCAGCCAAGATTGGCAGAACAATGAGCAGTTCTTC. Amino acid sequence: CASSQDWQNNEQFF.

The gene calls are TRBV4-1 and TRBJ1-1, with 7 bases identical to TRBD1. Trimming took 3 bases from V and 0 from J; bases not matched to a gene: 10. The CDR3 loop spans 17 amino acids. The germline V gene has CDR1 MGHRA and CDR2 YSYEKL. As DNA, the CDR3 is TGCGCCAGCAGCCAGGGTAAAGGGGGCGGCTTGAACACTGAAGCTTTCTTT. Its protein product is CASSQGKGGGLNTEAFF.

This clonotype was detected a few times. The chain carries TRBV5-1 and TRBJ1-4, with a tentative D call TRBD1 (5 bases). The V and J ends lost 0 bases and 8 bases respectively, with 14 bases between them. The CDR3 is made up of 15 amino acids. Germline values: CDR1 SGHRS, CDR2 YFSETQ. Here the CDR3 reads CASSLGVPGDEKLFF. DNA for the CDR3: TGCGCCAGCAGCTTGGGAGTGCCGGGGGACGAAAAACTGTTTTTT.

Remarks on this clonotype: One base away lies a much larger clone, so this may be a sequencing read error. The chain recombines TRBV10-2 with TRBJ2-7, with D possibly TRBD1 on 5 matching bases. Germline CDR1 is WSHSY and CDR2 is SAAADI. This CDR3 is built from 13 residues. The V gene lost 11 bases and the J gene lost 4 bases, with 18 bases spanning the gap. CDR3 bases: TGCGCCGGCATTGGAAACAGGAGATACGAGCAGTACTTC. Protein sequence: CAGIGNRRYEQYF.

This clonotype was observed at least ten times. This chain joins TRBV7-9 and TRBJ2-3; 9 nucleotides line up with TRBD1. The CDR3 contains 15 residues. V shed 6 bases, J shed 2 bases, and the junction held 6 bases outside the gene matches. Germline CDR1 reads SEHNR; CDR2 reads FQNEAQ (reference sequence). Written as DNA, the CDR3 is TGTGCCAGCAGTAACGGACAGGGGACCACAGATACGCAGTATTTT. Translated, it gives CASSNGQGTTDTQYF.

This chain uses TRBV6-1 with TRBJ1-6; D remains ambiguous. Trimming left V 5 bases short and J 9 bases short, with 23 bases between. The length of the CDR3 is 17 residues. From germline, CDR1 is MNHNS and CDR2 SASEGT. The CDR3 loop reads CASSYLSGKLIGSPLHF. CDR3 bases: TGTGCCAGCAGTTACTTAAGCGGGAAGCTCATCGGTTCACCCCTCCACTTT.

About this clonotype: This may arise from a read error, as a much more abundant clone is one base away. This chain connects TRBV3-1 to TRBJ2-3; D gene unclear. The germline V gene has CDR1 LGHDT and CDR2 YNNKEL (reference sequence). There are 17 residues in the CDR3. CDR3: CVSSQKVVAGRVHTQYF. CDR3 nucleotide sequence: TGTGTCAGCAGCCAGAAGGTGGTAGCTGGAAGGGTTCATACGCAGTATTTT.

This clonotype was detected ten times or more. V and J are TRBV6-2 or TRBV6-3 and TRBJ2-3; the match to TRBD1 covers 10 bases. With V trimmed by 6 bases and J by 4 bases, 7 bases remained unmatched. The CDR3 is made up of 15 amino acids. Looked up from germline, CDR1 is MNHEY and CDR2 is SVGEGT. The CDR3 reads CASRLTGGNPDTQYF. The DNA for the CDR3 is TGTGCCAGCAGACTGACAGGGGGCAACCCAGATACGCAGTATTTT.

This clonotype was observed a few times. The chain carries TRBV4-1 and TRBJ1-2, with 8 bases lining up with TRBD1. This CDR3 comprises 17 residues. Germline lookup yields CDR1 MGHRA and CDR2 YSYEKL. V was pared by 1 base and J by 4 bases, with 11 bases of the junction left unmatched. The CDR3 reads CASSQAPLDRDGYGYTF. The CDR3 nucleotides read TGCGCCAGCAGCCAAGCCCCTTTGGACAGGGATGGCTATGGCTACACCTTC.

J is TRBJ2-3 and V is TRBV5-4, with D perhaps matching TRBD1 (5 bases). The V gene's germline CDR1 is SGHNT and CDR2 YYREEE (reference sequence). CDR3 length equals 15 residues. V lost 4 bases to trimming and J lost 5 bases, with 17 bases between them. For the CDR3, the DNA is TGTGCCAGCAGCCCCGGACATGCGGTCGGAGATACGCAGTATTTT. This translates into CASSPGHAVGDTQYF.

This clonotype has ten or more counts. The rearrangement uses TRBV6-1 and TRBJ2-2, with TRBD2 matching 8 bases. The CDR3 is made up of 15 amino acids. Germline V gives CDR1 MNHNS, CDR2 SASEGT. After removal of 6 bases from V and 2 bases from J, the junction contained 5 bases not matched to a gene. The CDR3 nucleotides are TGTGCCAGCAGCCCGGGACTAGACAACACCGGGGAGCTGTTTTTT. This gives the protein CASSPGLDNTGELFF.

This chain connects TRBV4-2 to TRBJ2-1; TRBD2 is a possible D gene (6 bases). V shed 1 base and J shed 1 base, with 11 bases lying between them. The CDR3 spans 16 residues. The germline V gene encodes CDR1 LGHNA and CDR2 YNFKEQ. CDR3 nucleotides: TGTGCCAGCAGCCAAGGGCTCGGGGGTTCCTACAATGAGCAGTTCTTC. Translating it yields CASSQGLGGSYNEQFF.

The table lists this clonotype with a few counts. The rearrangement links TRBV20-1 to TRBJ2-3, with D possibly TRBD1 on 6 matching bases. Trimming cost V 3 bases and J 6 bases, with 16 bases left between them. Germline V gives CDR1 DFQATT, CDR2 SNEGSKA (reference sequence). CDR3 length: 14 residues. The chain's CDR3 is CSASGTPNPDTQYF. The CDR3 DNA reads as TGCAGTGCTAGCGGGACACCAAATCCCGATACGCAGTATTTT.

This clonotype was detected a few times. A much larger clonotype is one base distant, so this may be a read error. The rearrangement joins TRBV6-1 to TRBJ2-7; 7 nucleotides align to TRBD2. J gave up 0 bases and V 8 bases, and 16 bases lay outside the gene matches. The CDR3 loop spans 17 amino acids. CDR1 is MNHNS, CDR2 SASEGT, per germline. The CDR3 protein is CASGSGGAGPHSYEQYF. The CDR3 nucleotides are TGTGCCAGCGGGTCCGGGGGAGCGGGGCCCCACTCCTACGAGCAGTACTTC.

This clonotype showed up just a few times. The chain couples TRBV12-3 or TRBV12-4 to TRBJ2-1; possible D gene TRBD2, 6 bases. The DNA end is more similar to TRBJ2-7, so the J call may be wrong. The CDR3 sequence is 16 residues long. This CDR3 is CASSSQRAEYYNEQYF. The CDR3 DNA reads TGTGCCAGCAGTTCCCAGCGGGCGGAATACTACAATGAGCAGTACTTC.

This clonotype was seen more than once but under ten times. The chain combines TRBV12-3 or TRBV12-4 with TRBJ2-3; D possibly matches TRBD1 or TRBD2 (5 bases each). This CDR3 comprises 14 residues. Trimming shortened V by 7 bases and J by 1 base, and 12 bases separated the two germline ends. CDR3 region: CASTVWGRTDTQYF. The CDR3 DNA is TGTGCCAGCACAGTCTGGGGACGCACAGATACGCAGTATTTT.

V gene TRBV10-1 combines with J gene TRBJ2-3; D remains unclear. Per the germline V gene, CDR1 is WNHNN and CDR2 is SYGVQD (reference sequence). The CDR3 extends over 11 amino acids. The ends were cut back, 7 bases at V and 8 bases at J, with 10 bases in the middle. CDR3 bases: TGCGCCAGCACCCGCCGAGGTACGCAGTATTTT. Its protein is CASTRRGTQYF.